The 8 T cell receptor beta chains below come from one sample, sequenced in a study of blood T cell repertoires in COVID-19. Profiling relied on immunoSEQ multiplex PCR, and the TCRdb table lists in-frame clones only, not all of them. The sample yields fewer than 150,000 clones, just under 90% seen once. Sequenced material: peripheral blood. The origin of the receptors is a woman aged 40-49 years with acute or convalescent COVID-19.

This clone was observed a handful of times. The V call is TRBV3-1 (or the pseudogene TRBV3-2), the J call TRBJ1-1; 10 bases map to TRBD1. The ends lost 4 bases at V and 0 bases at J; junction bases unmatched: 2. The CDR3 loop spans 15 amino acids. Germline V gene data show CDR1 as LGHDT and CDR2 as YNNKEL (reference sequence). In DNA form, the CDR3 reads TGTGCCAGCAGCCTAGGGACAGGGGTGAACACTGAAGCTTTCTTT. Translated: CASSLGTGVNTEAFF.

The table lists this clone with a few counts. The rearrangement joins TRBV7-9 to TRBJ1-1; D remains ambiguous. Trimming removed 5 bases at V and 1 base at J, with 8 bases between. The CDR3 length is 13 residues. CDR1 and CDR2 from the germline V gene are SEHNR and FQNEAQ (reference sequence). CDR3 region: CASSKVANTEAFF. The CDR3 region has the DNA TGTGCCAGCAGCAAGGTAGCGAACACTGAAGCTTTCTTT.

The V gene is TRBV7-3, the J gene TRBJ1-5; D gene uncertain. The CDR3 extends over 13 amino acids. Deletions cut 5 bases from V and 1 base from J, with 6 bases between. Germline V lookup: CDR1 SGHTA, CDR2 FQGTGA. In DNA, the CDR3 is TGTGCCAGCAGCATGACAAGCAATCAGCCCCAGCATTTT. Translating it yields CASSMTSNQPQHF.

This chain connects TRBV7-2 to TRBJ2-1, with TRBD2 matching over 12 bases. With V trimmed by 3 bases and J by 7 bases, 1 base remained unmatched. The CDR3 consists of 14 residues. Germline CDR1 SGHTA, CDR2 FQGNSA. The chain's CDR3 is CASSLTSGSNEQFF. The CDR3 DNA reads TGTGCCAGCAGCTTGACTAGCGGGAGTAATGAGCAGTTCTTC.

This chain connects TRBV6-2 or TRBV6-3 to TRBJ2-1; the match to TRBD2 covers 13 bases. With V trimmed by 4 bases and J by 6 bases, 21 bases remained unmatched. CDR3 size: 21 residues. From germline, CDR1 is MNHEY and CDR2 SVGEGT. The CDR3 reads CASSCSYLSGTSGIPSNEQFF. In DNA form, the CDR3 reads TGTGCCAGCAGTTGTTCCTATCTCTCCGGGACTAGCGGGATTCCCAGCAATGAGCAGTTCTTC.

This clone has a handful of counts. V gene TRBV5-8 combines with J gene TRBJ1-1, with a weak D call TRBD1 (5 bases). Germline V lookup: CDR1 SGHTS, CDR2 YDEGEE. Trimming took 2 bases from V and 4 from J, leaving 12 bases between them. There are 14 residues in the CDR3. In nucleotides, the CDR3 is TGTGCCAGCAGCTTTTCGGGGGGAATCACTGAAGCTTTCTTT. Its translation is CASSFSGGITEAFF.

The gene calls are TRBV18 and TRBJ2-2; unclear D gene. CDR1 KGHSH and CDR2 LQKENI come from the germline V gene. The CDR3 covers 17 residues. Trimming shortened V by 0 bases and J by 0 bases, and 11 bases separated the two germline ends. CDR3 residues: CASSPPEIVANTGELFF. The DNA of the CDR3 is TGTGCCAGCTCACCACCGGAGATAGTAGCGAACACCGGGGAGCTGTTTTTT.

This chain uses TRBV6-6 with TRBJ1-4; 8 nucleotides match TRBD1. Germline V gene sequence: CDR1 MNHNY, CDR2 SVGAGI (reference sequence). The CDR3 is made up of 15 amino acids. Trimming took 0 bases from V and 8 from J; bases not matched to a gene: 5. CDR3 nucleotides: TGTGCCAGCAGTTACTCACAGGGGGTTGGAGAAAAACTGTTTTTT. The encoded protein is CASSYSQGVGEKLFF.